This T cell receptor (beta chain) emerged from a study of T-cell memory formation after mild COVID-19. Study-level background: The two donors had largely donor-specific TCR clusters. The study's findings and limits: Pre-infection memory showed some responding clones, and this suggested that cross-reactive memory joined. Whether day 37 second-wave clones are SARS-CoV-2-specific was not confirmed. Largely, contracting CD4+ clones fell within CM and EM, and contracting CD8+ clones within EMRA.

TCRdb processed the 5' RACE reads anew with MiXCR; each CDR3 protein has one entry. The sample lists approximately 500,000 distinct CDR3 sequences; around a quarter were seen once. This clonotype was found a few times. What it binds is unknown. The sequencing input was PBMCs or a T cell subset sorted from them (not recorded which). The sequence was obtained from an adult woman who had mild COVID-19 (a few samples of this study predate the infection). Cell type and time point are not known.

The CDR3 is CASSVSGTPPGDTQYF. The DNA for the CDR3 is TGTGCCAGCAGCGTTAGCGGGACCCCGCCGGGAGATACGCAGTATTTT. The V and J genes are TRBV9 and TRBJ2-3, with 8 positions matching TRBD2. V was pared by 2 bases and J by 5 bases, with 10 bases of the junction left unmatched. Germline lookup yields CDR1 SGDLS and CDR2 YYNGEE. The CDR3 is 16 residues long.